This is a list of T cell receptor beta chains from one sample in a study of early T cells in non-severe SARS-CoV-2 infection. TCRdb re-called the 5' RACE reads through MiXCR, storing one row per CDR3 protein. The sample consists of about 64,000 distinct CDR3 sequences, 10% to 12% of them appearing once. The specimen was whole blood, collected at baseline. These receptor sequences come from an adult who was a healthcare worker with PCR-confirmed SARS-CoV-2 infection or an uninfected control (not recorded which). CDR3s include the opening cysteine and the closing phenylalanine or tryptophan. The D gene is left open where the match is weak. Clone sizes are given selectively: once, few, many, or a class where the clone is expanded.

many	TRBD1	TRBV9	TRBJ1-5	CASSLPPVTGANQPQHF	TGTGCCAGCAGCCTTCCGCCCGTAACAGGGGCTAATCAGCCCCAGCATTTT
many	TRBD2	TRBV30	TRBJ2-1	CACGIKRGGRDNEQFF	TGTGCCTGCGGAATAAAACGGGGGGGCCGTGACAATGAGCAGTTCTTC
many	TRBD2	TRBV20-1	TRBJ2-3	CSAIDLAGRADTQYF	TGCAGTGCTATCGACCTAGCGGGGAGAGCAGATACGCAGTATTTT
.	TRBD1	TRBV30	TRBJ1-5	CAWSADRGGWPQHF	TGTGCCTGGAGCGCCGACAGGGGAGGGTGGCCCCAGCATTTT
few	.	TRBV7-8	TRBJ1-6	CASSPIQGPSSPLHF	TGTGCCAGCAGTCCTATCCAGGGTCCAAGTTCACCCCTCCACTTT
.	.	TRBV4-3	TRBJ1-2	CASSQDRTGAMRYTF	TGCGCCAGCAGCCAAGACCGTACCGGGGCTATGCGCTACACCTTC
.	.	TRBV7-6	TRBJ2-7	CASSSRPRDSYEQYF	TGTGCCAGCAGCTCAAGACCCAGGGACTCCTACGAGCAGTACTTC
.	.	TRBV6-6	TRBJ1-4	CASLGRNRFNEKLFF	TGTGCCAGCTTGGGACGGAACCGTTTTAATGAAAAACTGTTTTTT
.	TRBD1	TRBV7-9	TRBJ1-1	CASSLVRQGGTEAFF	TGTGCCAGCAGCTTAGTGCGACAGGGAGGGACTGAAGCTTTCTTT
.	.	TRBV6-1	TRBJ1-2	CASTGAQGQNGYTF	TGTGCCAGCACCGGAGCCCAAGGACAGAATGGCTACACCTTC
.	TRBD1	TRBV4-1	TRBJ2-5	CASSLGQGQDYPQYF	TGCGCCAGCAGCCTTGGACAGGGGCAGGATTACCCCCAGTACTTC
.	.	TRBV18	TRBJ1-2	CASSPSVDGVDGYTF	TGTGCCAGCTCACCCTCGGTAGACGGGGTAGATGGCTACACCTTC
many	.	TRBV19	TRBJ2-1	CASSIIRGGTSKEQFF	TGTGCCAGTAGTATCATCCGGGGAGGTACAAGTAAAGAGCAGTTCTTC
.	.	TRBV19	TRBJ2-7	CASSGPGNYEQYF	TGTGCCAGTAGTGGCCCAGGAAACTACGAGCAGTACTTC
many	.	TRBV5-1	TRBJ1-2	CASSPITGGDGYTF	TGCGCCAGCAGCCCGATCACAGGTGGGGACGGCTACACCTTC
many	.	TRBV12-3/TRBV12-4	TRBJ1-4	CASSLSSALFF	TGTGCCAGCAGTTTATCTTCAGCGCTGTTTTTT
.	.	TRBV20-1	TRBJ1-1	CSFLGVKNTEAFF	TGCAGTTTCCTCGGGGTGAAGAACACTGAAGCTTTCTTT
few	TRBD2	TRBV6-4	TRBJ2-1	CASSPTSGAHNEQFF	TGTGCCAGCAGCCCGACTAGCGGGGCGCACAATGAGCAGTTCTTC
.	TRBD2	TRBV7-6	TRBJ2-3	CASSGGVADTQYF	TGTGCCAGCAGCGGGGGGGTGGCAGATACGCAGTATTTT
few	.	TRBV6-1	TRBJ1-2	CASSESLSWISYGYTF	TGTGCCAGCAGTGAGTCTCTCTCGTGGATAAGCTATGGCTACACCTTC
few	.	TRBV11-2	TRBJ2-2	CASSLKSRGYNTGELFF	TGTGCCAGCAGCTTAAAGTCGAGGGGATATAACACCGGGGAGCTGTTTTTT
.	.	TRBV4-1	TRBJ2-3	CASRQGLSQYF	TGCGCCAGCAGGCAGGGGCTGTCGCAGTATTTT
.	.	TRBV27	TRBJ1-1	CASSPRVDGNTEAFF	TGTGCCAGCAGCCCCCGGGTGGACGGGAACACTGAAGCTTTCTTT